Shown below are 12 T cell receptor beta chains from a single sample sequenced in a study of T cell responses to AZD1222 COVID-19 vaccine. Measured with immunoSEQ multiplex PCR; TCRdb has only the in-frame clones, and not every one. The table lists about 110,000 clones, more than 70% of them singletons. Source: peripheral blood, taken on day 0 of MenACWY control vaccination. These receptors originate from an adult in good health.

The chain couples TRBV30 to TRBJ1-6; unclear D gene. The germline V and J ends were trimmed by 2 bases and 14 bases, with 16 bases remaining between them. Germline-derived CDR1 and CDR2 are GTSNPN and SVGIG (reference sequence). The length of the CDR3 is 13 residues. The CDR3 nucleotides are TGTGCCTGGAGTAAGGCAGGAGGTCAAGCCCTCCACTTT. Translated: CAWSKAGGQALHF.

The chain couples TRBV23-1 to TRBJ1-2; 7 bases are a match to TRBD1. Being an ORF, TRBV23-1 has a function that is uncertain. The V and J ends lost 4 bases and 0 bases, in that order; junction bases with no gene match: 5. The CDR3 has 15 amino acids. CDR3 coding DNA: TGCGCCAGCAGTCCTTCCGGGACAGCTAACTATGGCTACACCTTC. Translated, it gives CASSPSGTANYGYTF.

A few counts support this clone. This chain connects TRBV10-2 to TRBJ1-1, with D possibly matching TRBD1 (6 bases). Germline CDR1 and CDR2: WSHSY and SAAADI. V was pared by 6 bases and J by 0 bases, with 14 bases between. The CDR3 extends over 15 amino acids. The CDR3 sequence is CASRSGQGMNTEAFF. DNA of the CDR3: TGCGCCAGCAGATCTGGGCAGGGGATGAACACTGAAGCTTTCTTT.

The genes are TRBV9 and TRBJ1-1; TRBD1 is a possible D gene (6 bases). V dropped 2 bases and J dropped 3 bases, with 17 bases sitting between them. The CDR3 covers 16 residues. Germline loops: CDR1 SGDLS, CDR2 YYNGEE. The DNA for the CDR3 is TGTGCCAGCAGCGTTCACAGGGACCGTCCTGACACTGAAGCTTTCTTT. This codes for CASSVHRDRPDTEAFF.

The J gene is TRBJ1-2, the V gene TRBV25-1; TRBD1 matches 7 bases. J was trimmed by 2 bases and V by 6 bases; bases with no gene match: 3. The CDR3 loop spans 13 amino acids. Germline V gene data show CDR1 as MGHDK and CDR2 as SYGVNS. The CDR3 loop is CASREDRNYGYTF. The CDR3 DNA is TGTGCCAGCAGAGAGGACAGGAACTATGGCTACACCTTC.

This chain joins TRBV9 and TRBJ2-2; D possibly matches TRBD1 or TRBD2 (5 bases each). CDR3 length: 17 amino acids. V was pared by 0 bases and J by 4 bases, with 16 bases between. CDR1 and CDR2 from the germline V gene are SGDLS and YYNGEE. The CDR3 DNA follows: TGTGCCAGCAGCGTAGATTGGGGGTGGTCGATCACCGGGGAGCTGTTTTTT. This encodes CASSVDWGWSITGELFF.

The chain employs TRBV29-1 and TRBJ2-5, with a possible D match to TRBD1 (6 bases). This CDR3 has 13 amino acids. V dropped 6 bases and J dropped 1 base, with 12 bases sitting between them. Germline CDR1 reads SQVTM; CDR2 reads ANQGSEA. The CDR3 region has the DNA TGCAGCGTCCGACAGGCTCCCCAAGAGACCCAGTACTTC. Translating gives CSVRQAPQETQYF. Combining the CDR3 with reference TRBV29-1 and TRBJ2-5 gives the whole variable domain SAVISQKPSRDICQRGTSLTIQCQVDSQVTMMFWYRQQPGQSLTLIATANQGSEATYESGFVIDKFPISRPNLTFSTLTVSNMSPEDSSIYLCSVRQAPQETQYFGPGTRLLVL.

This clone came up a few times. The rearrangement links TRBV5-1 to TRBJ1-2; 7 positions match TRBD1. In germline, CDR1 is SGHRS, CDR2 YFSETQ. The CDR3 runs 13 residues. The V and J ends lost 5 bases and 7 bases, in that order; junction bases with no gene match: 8. DNA for the CDR3: TGCGCCAGCAGGCGGACAGGCCAAGTTGGCTACACCTTC. It specifies CASRRTGQVGYTF.

This clone was found once. The V and J genes are TRBV28 and TRBJ2-4, with D tentatively TRBD2 (5 bases). Trimming stripped 3 bases from V and 6 bases from J, with 15 bases between. Germline V gene sequence: CDR1 MDHEN, CDR2 SYDVKM. This CDR3 has 15 residues. This CDR3 is CASSFSTRLINIQYF. The CDR3 DNA reads as TGTGCCAGCAGTTTTTCCACAAGACTAATAAACATTCAGTACTTC.

The rearrangement links TRBV5-6 to TRBJ1-2; the match to TRBD1 covers 7 bases. CDR3 length equals 13 residues. J was trimmed by 4 bases and V by 4 bases; bases with no gene match: 4. Germline CDR1 SGHDT, CDR2 YYEEEE. The CDR3 loop is CASSRQGSYGYTF. The CDR3 DNA reads as TGTGCCAGCAGCCGACAGGGAAGCTATGGCTACACCTTC.

The gene calls are TRBV19 and TRBJ1-2, with TRBD1 identical over 7 bases. From germline, CDR1 is LNHDA and CDR2 SQIVND (reference sequence). Unmatched junction bases numbered 20, after V lost 5 bases and J lost 8 bases. The CDR3 length is 17 residues. CDR3 residues: CASSLVNRGVPFRGYTF. The CDR3 DNA reads TGTGCCAGTAGTTTGGTCAACAGGGGAGTGCCCTTCAGAGGCTACACCTTC.

J is TRBJ2-1 and V is TRBV14; TRBD1 might be the D (5 bases). Germline CDR1 reads SGHDN; CDR2 reads FVKESK. The CDR3 runs to 14 residues. V gave up 2 bases and J gave up 2 bases, with 7 bases separating them. CDR3 nucleotides: TGTGCCAGCAGCCAATCGACAGCCTACAATGAGCAGTTCTTC. It specifies CASSQSTAYNEQFF.